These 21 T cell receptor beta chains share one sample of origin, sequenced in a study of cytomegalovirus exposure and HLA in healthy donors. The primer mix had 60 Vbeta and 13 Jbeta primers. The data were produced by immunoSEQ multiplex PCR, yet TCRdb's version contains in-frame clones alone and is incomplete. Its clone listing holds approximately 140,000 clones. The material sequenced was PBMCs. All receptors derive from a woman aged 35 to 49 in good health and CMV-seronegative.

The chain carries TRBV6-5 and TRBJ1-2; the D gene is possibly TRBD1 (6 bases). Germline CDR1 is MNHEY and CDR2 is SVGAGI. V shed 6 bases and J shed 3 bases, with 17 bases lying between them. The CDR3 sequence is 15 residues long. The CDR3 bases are TGTGCCAGCAGCCTTTGGGGGGGCAAGGACTATGGCTACACCTTC. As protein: CASSLWGGKDYGYTF.

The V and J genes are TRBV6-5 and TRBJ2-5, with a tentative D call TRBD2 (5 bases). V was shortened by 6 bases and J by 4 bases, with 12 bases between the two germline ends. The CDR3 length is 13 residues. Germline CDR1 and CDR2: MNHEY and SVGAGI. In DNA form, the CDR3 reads TGTGCCAGCAGCGCCGGGGTAGCAGAGACCCAGTACTTC. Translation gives CASSAGVAETQYF.

CDR3 region: CASSVGDRGTEAFF. The CDR3 nucleotides are TGTGCCAGCAGCGTAGGGGACAGGGGAACTGAAGCTTTCTTT. This sequence joins TRBV9 and TRBJ1-1; 10 nucleotides match TRBD1. The CDR3 has 14 residues. In germline, CDR1 is SGDLS, CDR2 YYNGEE. Trimming at V came to 0 bases and at J to 5 bases, leaving 1 base not matched to a gene.

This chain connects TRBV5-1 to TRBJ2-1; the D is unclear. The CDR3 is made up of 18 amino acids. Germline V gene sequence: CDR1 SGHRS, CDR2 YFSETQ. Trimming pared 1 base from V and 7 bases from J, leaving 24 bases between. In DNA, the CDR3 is TGCGCCAGCAGCTTGCGATTATTGTGGCCTGTTGCGGAAAATGAGCAGTTCTTC. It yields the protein CASSLRLLWPVAENEQFF.

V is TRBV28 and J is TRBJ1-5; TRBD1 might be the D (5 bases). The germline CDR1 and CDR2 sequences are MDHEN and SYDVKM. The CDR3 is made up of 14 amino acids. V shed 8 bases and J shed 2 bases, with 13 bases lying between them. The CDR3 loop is CASVGGGRNQPQHF. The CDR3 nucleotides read TGTGCCAGCGTGGGGGGGGGACGCAATCAGCCCCAGCATTTT.

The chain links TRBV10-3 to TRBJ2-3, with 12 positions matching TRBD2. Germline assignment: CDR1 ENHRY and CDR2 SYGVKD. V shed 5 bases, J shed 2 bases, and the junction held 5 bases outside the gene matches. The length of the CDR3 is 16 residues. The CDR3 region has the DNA TGTGCCATCAGTATTGGACTAGCGGGGTACACAGATACGCAGTATTTT. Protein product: CAISIGLAGYTDTQYF.

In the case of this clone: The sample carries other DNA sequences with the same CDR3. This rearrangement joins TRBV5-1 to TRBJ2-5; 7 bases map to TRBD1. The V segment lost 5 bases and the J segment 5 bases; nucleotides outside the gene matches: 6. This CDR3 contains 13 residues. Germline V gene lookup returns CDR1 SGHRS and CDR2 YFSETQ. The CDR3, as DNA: TGCGCCAGCAGTTTAGGGGGCGAGGAGACCCAGTACTTC. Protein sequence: CASSLGGEETQYF.

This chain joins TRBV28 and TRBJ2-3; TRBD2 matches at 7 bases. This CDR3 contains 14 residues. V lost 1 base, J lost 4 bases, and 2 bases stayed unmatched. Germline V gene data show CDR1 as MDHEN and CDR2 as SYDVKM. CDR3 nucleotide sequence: TGTGCCAGCAGTTTATACCGGGGGGCAGATACGCAGTATTTT. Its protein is CASSLYRGADTQYF.

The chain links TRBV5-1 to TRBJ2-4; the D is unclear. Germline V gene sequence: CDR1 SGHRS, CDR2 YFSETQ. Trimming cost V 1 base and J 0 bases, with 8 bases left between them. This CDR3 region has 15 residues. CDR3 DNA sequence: TGCGCCAGCAGCTTGAACAGCCTAGCCAAAAACATTCAGTACTTC. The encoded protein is CASSLNSLAKNIQYF.

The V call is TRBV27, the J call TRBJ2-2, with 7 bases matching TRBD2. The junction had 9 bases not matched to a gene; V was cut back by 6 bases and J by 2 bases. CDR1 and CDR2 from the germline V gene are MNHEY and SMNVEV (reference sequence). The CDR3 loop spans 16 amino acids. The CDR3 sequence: CASRPLGGGNTGELFF. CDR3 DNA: TGTGCCAGCAGACCTCTTGGGGGGGGAAACACCGGGGAGCTGTTTTTT.

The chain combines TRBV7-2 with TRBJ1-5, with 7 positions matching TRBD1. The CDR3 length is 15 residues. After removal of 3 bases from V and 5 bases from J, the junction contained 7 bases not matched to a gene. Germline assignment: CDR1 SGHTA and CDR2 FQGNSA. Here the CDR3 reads CASSFVRGTDQPQHF. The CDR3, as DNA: TGTGCCAGCAGCTTTGTACGAGGGACAGATCAGCCCCAGCATTTT. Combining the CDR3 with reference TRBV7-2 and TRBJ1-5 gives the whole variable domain GAGVSQSPSNKVTEKGKDVELRCDPISGHTALYWYRQSLGQGLEFLIYFQGNSAPDKSGLPSDRFSAERTGGSVSTLTIQRTQQEDSAVYLCASSFVRGTDQPQHFGDGTRLSIL.

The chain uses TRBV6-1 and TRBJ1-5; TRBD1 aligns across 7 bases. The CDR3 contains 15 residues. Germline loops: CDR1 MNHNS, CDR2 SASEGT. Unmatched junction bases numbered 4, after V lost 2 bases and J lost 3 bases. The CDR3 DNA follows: TGTGCCAGCAGTGAAACGGGACAGTTCAATCAGCCCCAGCATTTT. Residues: CASSETGQFNQPQHF.

CDR3 coding DNA: TGCGCCAGCAGTTCCCCGTCGGGGTTCTCCTACGAGCAGTACTTC. Translating it yields CASSSPSGFSYEQYF. The genes are TRBV23-1 and TRBJ2-7; D may be TRBD2 (5 bases). TRBV23-1 is treated as an ORF (open reading frame) with a function not yet certain. CDR3 length equals 15 residues. With 5 bases removed from V and 0 bases from J, the gap between germline ends came to 14 bases.

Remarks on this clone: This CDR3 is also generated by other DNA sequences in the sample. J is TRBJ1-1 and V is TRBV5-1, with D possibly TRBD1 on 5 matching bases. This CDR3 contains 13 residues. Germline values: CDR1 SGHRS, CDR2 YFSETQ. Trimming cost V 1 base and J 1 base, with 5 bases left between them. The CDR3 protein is CASSLTGNTEAFF. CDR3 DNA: TGCGCCAGCAGCTTGACAGGGAACACTGAAGCTTTCTTT.

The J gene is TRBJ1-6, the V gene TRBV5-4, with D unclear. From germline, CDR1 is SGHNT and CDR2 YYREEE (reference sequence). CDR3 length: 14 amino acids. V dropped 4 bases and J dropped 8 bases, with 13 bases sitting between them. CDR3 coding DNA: TGTGCCAGCAGCGTGGGATACTCGGATTCACCCCTCCACTTT. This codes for CASSVGYSDSPLHF.

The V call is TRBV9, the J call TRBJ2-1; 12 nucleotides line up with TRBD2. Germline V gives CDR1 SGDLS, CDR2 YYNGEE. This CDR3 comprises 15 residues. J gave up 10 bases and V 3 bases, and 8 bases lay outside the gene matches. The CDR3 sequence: CASSGYLAGGHEQFF. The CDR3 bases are TGTGCCAGCAGCGGATACCTAGCGGGGGGGCACGAGCAGTTCTTC.

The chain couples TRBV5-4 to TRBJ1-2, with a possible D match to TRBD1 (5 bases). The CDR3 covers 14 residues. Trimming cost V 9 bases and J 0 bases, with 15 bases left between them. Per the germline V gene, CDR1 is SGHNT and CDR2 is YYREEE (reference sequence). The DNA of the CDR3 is TGTGCCAACTCCCCGGGGGGAGCTAACTATGGCTACACCTTC. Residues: CANSPGGANYGYTF.

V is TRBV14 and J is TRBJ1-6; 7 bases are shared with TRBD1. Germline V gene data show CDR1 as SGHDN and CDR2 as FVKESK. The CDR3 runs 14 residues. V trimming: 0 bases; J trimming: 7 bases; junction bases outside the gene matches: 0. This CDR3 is CASSQDRGNSPLHF. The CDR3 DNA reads TGTGCCAGCAGCCAAGACAGGGGGAATTCACCCCTCCACTTT.

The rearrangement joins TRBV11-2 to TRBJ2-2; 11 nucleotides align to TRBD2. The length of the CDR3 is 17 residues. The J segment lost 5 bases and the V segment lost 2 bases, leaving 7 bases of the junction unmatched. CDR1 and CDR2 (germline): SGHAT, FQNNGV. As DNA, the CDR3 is TGTGCCAGCAGCTTAAGAGGGCTAGCGGGGGGTACCGGGGAGCTGTTTTTT. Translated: CASSLRGLAGGTGELFF.

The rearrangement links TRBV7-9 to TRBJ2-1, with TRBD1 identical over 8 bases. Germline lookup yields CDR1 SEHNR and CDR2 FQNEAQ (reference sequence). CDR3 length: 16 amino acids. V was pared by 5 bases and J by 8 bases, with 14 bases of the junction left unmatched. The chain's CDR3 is CASSRIGTGHFDEQFF. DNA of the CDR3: TGTGCCAGCAGCAGAATAGGGACAGGTCATTTCGATGAGCAGTTCTTC.

In DNA form, the CDR3 reads TGTGCCAGCAGTTATTCCTCTAGCTATGGCTACACCTTC. Protein product: CASSYSSSYGYTF. The genes are TRBV6-5 and TRBJ1-2; no clear D. CDR3 length equals 13 residues. Trimming stripped 3 bases from V and 4 bases from J, with 9 bases between. From germline, CDR1 is MNHEY and CDR2 SVGAGI.